The next 12 T cell receptor beta chains were all read from a single sample in a study of cytomegalovirus exposure and HLA in healthy donors. Both 60 Vbeta primers and 13 Jbeta primers went into the PCR. Data came from immunoSEQ multiplex PCR; TCRdb stores just in-frame clones and leaves some out. The data show 150,000 to 200,000 clones, about three quarters seen once. The specimen sequenced was PBMCs. The receptors stem from a woman between 40 and 55 years old in good health and CMV-seronegative.

With regard to this clone: One end of the junction does not line up with germline, which may come from a read error. V is TRBV5-4 and J is TRBJ2-5; TRBD1 might be the D (5 bases). The CDR3 is made up of 11 amino acids. Germline V gene lookup returns CDR1 SGHNT and CDR2 YYREEE (reference sequence). CDR3 sequence: CASSGARDVDF. In DNA form, the CDR3 reads TGTGCCAGCAGTGGGGCACGAGACGTGGACTTC.

The V call is TRBV4-3, the J call TRBJ2-1; D possibly corresponds to TRBD2 (6 bases). Per germline, CDR1 LGHNA and CDR2 YSLEER. Trimming pared 1 base from V and 7 bases from J, leaving 14 bases between. CDR3 length equals 15 residues. Here the CDR3 DNA reads TGCGCCAGCAGCCAAGTCGCCCCCCTAGCGAATGAGCAGTTCTTC. As protein: CASSQVAPLANEQFF.

The chain links TRBV27 to TRBJ2-1, with 9 bases lining up with TRBD1. Germline V lookup: CDR1 MNHEY, CDR2 SMNVEV (reference sequence). The CDR3 consists of 16 residues. J gave up 6 bases and V 0 bases, and 6 bases lay outside the gene matches. The CDR3 nucleotides read TGTGCCAGCAGTTTATCAGGGACAGGGTACGTCAATGAGCAGTTCTTC. This gives the protein CASSLSGTGYVNEQFF.

Here the CDR3 reads CASSLEIAGGIQYF. DNA of the CDR3: TGTGCCAGCAGCTTGGAGATAGCGGGCGGTATTCAGTACTTC. V gene TRBV5-4 combines with J gene TRBJ2-4, with TRBD2 identical over 7 bases. The CDR3 is 14 amino acids. The V and J ends lost 0 bases and 10 bases, in that order; junction bases with no gene match: 7. Germline assignment: CDR1 SGHNT and CDR2 YYREEE (reference sequence). Filled out from reference TRBV5-4 and TRBJ2-4, the complete variable domain reads ETGVTQSPTHLIKTRGQQVTLRCSSQSGHNTVSWYQQALGQGPQFIFQYYREEENGRGNFPPRFSGLQFPNYSSELNVNALELDDSALYLCASSLEIAGGIQYFGAGTRLSVL.

This chain joins TRBV18 and TRBJ2-1; D gene ambiguous. This CDR3 region has 15 residues. V was pared by 0 bases and J by 5 bases, with 11 bases between. In germline, CDR1 is KGHSH, CDR2 LQKENI. The CDR3, as DNA: TGTGCCAGCTCACCACCGAATGGCCGCAACAATGAGCAGTTCTTC. Translating gives CASSPPNGRNNEQFF. Variable domain in full (rest from reference TRBV18 and TRBJ2-1): NAGVMQNPRHLVRRRGQEARLRCSPMKGHSHVYWYRQLPEEGLKFMVYLQKENIIDESGMPKERFSAEFPKEGPSILRIQQVVRGDSAAYFCASSPPNGRNNEQFFGPGTRLTVL.

This clone was observed once. Written as DNA, the CDR3 is TGTGCCAGCAGTTACTCGGGACTAGTTACCGGGGAGCTGTTTTTT. It translates to CASSYSGLVTGELFF. This chain uses TRBV6-5 with TRBJ2-2; 8 bases agree with TRBD2. The CDR3 has 15 amino acids. V lost 0 bases to trimming and J lost 5 bases; unmatched junction nucleotides: 2. Germline V gives CDR1 MNHEY, CDR2 SVGAGI.

This clone was picked up one time. V and J are TRBV19 and TRBJ1-1; D may be TRBD1 (5 bases). The CDR3 length is 13 residues. Trimming cost V 5 bases and J 2 bases, with 9 bases left between them. The germline gives CDR1 LNHDA, CDR2 SQIVND (reference sequence). The CDR3 nucleotides are TGTGCCAGTAGTTTCGACAGTAACACTGAAGCTTTCTTT. It yields the protein CASSFDSNTEAFF.

The chain has TRBV29-1 and TRBJ2-3, with 8 bases that match TRBD2. The germline V gene has CDR1 SQVTM and CDR2 ANQGSEA. This CDR3 region has 13 residues. The trim removed 5 bases at V and 4 bases at J, leaving 5 bases unmatched. The CDR3 DNA sequence: TGCAGCGTTACGCGGGAGGTGGCAGATACGCAGTATTTT. Residues: CSVTREVADTQYF.

This sequence joins TRBV27 and TRBJ2-3; 8 bases fit TRBD2. Germline V CDR1 and CDR2: MNHEY, SMNVEV (reference sequence). J lost 3 bases, V lost 5 bases, and 10 bases had no gene match. The CDR3 is 16 residues long. CDR3 in DNA: TGTGCCAGCAGTAGGCTACGGGGGGGCTGGACAGATACGCAGTATTTT. Translation: CASSRLRGGWTDTQYF.

Details on this clone: A junction boundary mismatches the germline segment, possibly from a read error. The chain has TRBV7-9 and TRBJ2-6, with D perhaps matching TRBD1 (6 bases). The CDR3 loop spans 17 amino acids. Germline V gives CDR1 SEHNR, CDR2 FQNEAQ (reference sequence). The CDR3 protein is CSSSPHPRGSGANVLTF. The DNA for the CDR3 is TGTTCCAGCAGCCCCCACCCCAGGGGCTCTGGGGCCAACGTCCTGACTTTC.

V and J are TRBV30 and TRBJ1-3; D is undetermined. Germline V CDR1 and CDR2: GTSNPN, SVGIG (reference sequence). The V end lost 2 bases, the J end lost 1 base, and 3 bases lay between the germline ends. The CDR3 loop spans 12 amino acids. The CDR3 is CAWSTSGNTIYF. As DNA, the CDR3 is TGTGCCTGGAGTACATCTGGAAACACCATATATTTT.

This chain links TRBV7-2 with TRBJ1-1, with D hard to call. This CDR3 is built from 14 residues. V was shortened by 0 bases and J by 7 bases, with 12 bases between the two germline ends. The V gene's germline CDR1 is SGHTA and CDR2 FQGNSA. The CDR3 reads CASSLAGGPDEAFF. CDR3 in DNA: TGTGCCAGCAGCTTAGCAGGTGGGCCAGATGAAGCTTTCTTT.